The following is a TCR beta chain sequence with its context. The antigen is unknown. The data stem from a study of cytomegalovirus exposure and HLA in healthy donors. The V gene lost 5 bases and the J gene lost 8 bases, with 21 bases spanning the gap. There are 15 residues in the CDR3. Germline V gene sequence: CDR1 PRHDT, CDR2 FYEKMQ (reference sequence). Study-wide results and caveats: Accurate predictions that matched the HLA-A and HLA-B alleles of most subjects were reportedly made from TCR beta sequences.

The PCR was carried out with 60 Vbeta primers and 13 Jbeta primers. Generated by immunoSEQ multiplex PCR, the TCRdb table keeps only in-frame clones and is missing some. This table holds more than 95,000 clones, over 70% found once. The donors, nominally healthy at sampling, likely had unrecorded immune exposures. This chain connects TRBV13 to TRBJ1-2, with D possibly matching TRBD1 (6 bases). The TCR sequence derives from a woman between 35 and 50 years old in good health and CMV-seropositive. The sequenced sample consisted of PBMCs. CDR3: CASSPGQTFLGGYTF. As DNA, the CDR3 is TGTGCCAGCAGCCCAGGACAGACCTTCCTTGGAGGCTACACCTTC.